What follows are 17 T cell receptor beta chains derived from one specimen sequenced in a study of cytomegalovirus exposure and HLA in healthy donors. PCR used 60 Vbeta primers and 13 Jbeta primers. Libraries were prepared by immunoSEQ multiplex PCR; TCRdb keeps only in-frame clonotypes and omits some of them. The sample lists 90,000 to 120,000 clones, 10% occurring once. Material: PBMCs. These receptors originate from a man aged 35-49 years in good health and CMV-seropositive.

This clone was seen a handful of times. The chain links TRBV27 to TRBJ2-1; perhaps TRBD1 as D (5 bases). The germline V gene encodes CDR1 MNHEY and CDR2 SMNVEV (reference sequence). The germline V and J ends were trimmed by 6 bases and 4 bases, with 22 bases remaining between them. This CDR3 spans 17 amino acids. The CDR3 here is CASSPGILKSWYNEQFF. The CDR3 nucleotides are TGTGCCAGCAGCCCAGGGATTCTCAAATCGTGGTACAATGAGCAGTTCTTC.

The chain couples TRBV6-5 to TRBJ2-5, with 7 bases identical to TRBD1. The end of the DNA aligns better with TRBJ2-7, so the J call may be wrong. Per germline, CDR1 MNHEY and CDR2 SVGAGI. The CDR3 spans 13 residues. DNA for the CDR3: TGTGCCAGCGGGGATGGGACAGCCTACGAGCAGTACTTC. This encodes CASGDGTAYEQYF.

V is TRBV4-2 and J is TRBJ1-5; D is unresolved. The germline CDR1 and CDR2 sequences are LGHNA and YNFKEQ. The CDR3 contains 17 residues. V was shortened by 2 bases and J by 3 bases, with 17 bases between the two germline ends. The CDR3 loop reads CASSQHSAAGYNQPQHF. The CDR3 nucleotides read TGTGCCAGCAGCCAACACTCCGCCGCAGGCTACAATCAGCCCCAGCATTTT.

The J gene is TRBJ2-7, the V gene TRBV29-1, with a weak D call TRBD1 (6 bases). Trimming removed 7 bases from V and 4 bases from J, with 11 bases in between. Germline loops: CDR1 SQVTM, CDR2 ANQGSEA. The CDR3 is made up of 11 amino acids. The CDR3 coding sequence is TGCAGCGCATTGGACAGTTACGAGCAGTACTTC. Protein: CSALDSYEQYF.

This clone was counted only a few times. The chain uses TRBV27 and TRBJ2-7, with 8 bases identical to TRBD1. Trimming took 2 bases from V and 2 from J; bases not matched to a gene: 11. The CDR3 covers 17 residues. Germline loops: CDR1 MNHEY, CDR2 SMNVEV (reference sequence). The DNA of the CDR3 is TGTGCCAGCAGTTTAAGGCCGAGGATACAGGGGGCCTACGAGCAGTACTTC. Protein: CASSLRPRIQGAYEQYF.

The V gene is TRBV2, the J gene TRBJ1-2; the match to TRBD1 covers 7 bases. This CDR3 has 13 amino acids. Looked up from germline, CDR1 is SNHLY and CDR2 is FYNNEI. V dropped 7 bases and J dropped 4; count of bases not matched to a gene: 6. The CDR3 reads CASKGDSGYGYTF. Written as DNA, the CDR3 is TGTGCCAGCAAAGGGGACAGTGGCTATGGCTACACCTTC.

The gene calls are TRBV29-1 and TRBJ1-1; D unclear. CDR1 SQVTM and CDR2 ANQGSEA come from the germline V gene. Trimming cost V 4 bases and J 1 base, with 10 bases left between them. This CDR3 has 13 amino acids. The CDR3 sequence is CSVVGRENTEAFF. CDR3 bases: TGCAGCGTTGTCGGGCGGGAGAACACTGAAGCTTTCTTT. Filled out from reference TRBV29-1 and TRBJ1-1, the complete variable domain reads SAVISQKPSRDICQRGTSLTIQCQVDSQVTMMFWYRQQPGQSLTLIATANQGSEATYESGFVIDKFPISRPNLTFSTLTVSNMSPEDSSIYLCSVVGRENTEAFFGQGTRLTVV.

The chain has TRBV7-6 and TRBJ2-3; 10 bases agree with TRBD2. The V segment lost 5 bases and the J segment 4 bases; nucleotides outside the gene matches: 9. The CDR3 runs 16 residues. Per germline, CDR1 SGHVS and CDR2 FNYEAQ. CDR3 nucleotide sequence: TGTGCCAGCAGCCGATTAGCGGGAGGTAGACCAGATACGCAGTATTTT. Residues: CASSRLAGGRPDTQYF.

This clone has more than one count but fewer than ten. The chain combines TRBV6-1 with TRBJ2-7, with 7 bases fitting TRBD1. This CDR3 spans 14 amino acids. Per the germline V gene, CDR1 is MNHNS and CDR2 is SASEGT. V shed 2 bases, J shed 4 bases, and the junction held 5 bases outside the gene matches. The CDR3 loop reads CASSERGLSYEQYF. The CDR3 nucleotides are TGTGCCAGCAGTGAAAGGGGGCTTTCTTACGAGCAGTACTTC.

V and J are TRBV4-1 and TRBJ1-1; the match to TRBD1 covers 7 bases. Germline CDR1 is MGHRA and CDR2 is YSYEKL. J was trimmed by 1 base and V by 3 bases; bases with no gene match: 2. The CDR3 spans 14 residues. CDR3 loop: CASSQRTGNTEAFF. The CDR3 nucleotides read TGCGCCAGCAGCCAGCGGACAGGGAACACTGAAGCTTTCTTT.

The rearrangement uses TRBV6-6 and TRBJ1-4; no clear D. V gave up 5 bases and J gave up 8 bases, with 3 bases separating them. The CDR3 has 10 amino acids. Germline CDR1 reads MNHNY; CDR2 reads SVGAGI (reference sequence). CDR3 nucleotides: TGTGCCAGCAGTCAAGAAAAACTGTTTTTT. This sequence encodes CASSQEKLFF.

The table lists this clone with a few counts. The chain has TRBV19 and TRBJ1-1; the D gene is possibly TRBD1 (6 bases). This CDR3 has 15 residues. V lost 3 bases and J lost 7, with 18 bases in between. Germline CDR1 LNHDA, CDR2 SQIVND (reference sequence). CDR3 loop: CASSMDRSTVGEAFF. Written as DNA, the CDR3 is TGTGCCAGTAGTATGGACAGATCTACCGTGGGTGAAGCTTTCTTT.

This chain connects TRBV10-3 to TRBJ2-7, with a possible D match to TRBD1 (5 bases). Trimming took 8 bases from V and 5 from J, leaving 10 bases between them. This CDR3 is built from 11 residues. Germline values: CDR1 ENHRY, CDR2 SYGVKD. CDR3 coding DNA: TGTGCCATCTCGCCAGGGCACGAGCAGTACTTC. This codes for CAISPGHEQYF.

This clone came up a few times. V gene TRBV10-2 combines with J gene TRBJ2-7; TRBD1 matches at 8 bases. CDR3 size: 14 residues. Germline CDR1 WSHSY, CDR2 SAAADI. The V gene end was trimmed by 3 bases and the J gene end by 4 bases; junction bases not matched to a gene: 5. CDR3 in amino acids: CASSDSGTGYEQYF. For the CDR3, the DNA is TGCGCCAGCAGTGATTCCGGGACAGGATACGAGCAGTACTTC.

This chain joins TRBV28 and TRBJ2-5, with D tentatively TRBD2 (6 bases). The DNA end favors TRBJ2-7, so the J call may be wrong. The CDR3 extends over 16 amino acids. Germline assignment: CDR1 MDHEN and CDR2 SYDVKM. CDR3 protein: CASMEEGSLVSYEQYF. For the CDR3, the DNA is TGTGCCAGCATGGAGGAGGGTTCTTTGGTCTCCTACGAGCAGTACTTC.

In this sample, this clone turned up a few times. The CDR3 ends on some other residue instead of the conserved phenylalanine or tryptophan, so this is likely a read error. CDR3 bases: TGTGCCAGCAGCTCAAGGACAGGGGAGGCTAATGAAAAACTGTTTCTT. Protein: CASSSRTGEANEKLFL. The chain links TRBV7-2 to TRBJ1-4, with TRBD1 matching 9 bases. With 4 bases clipped from V and 3 bases from J, the junction kept 6 bases outside the gene matches. From germline, CDR1 is SGHTA and CDR2 FQGNSA. This CDR3 contains 16 residues.

The chain uses TRBV19 and TRBJ2-1; 14 bases match TRBD2. Germline V gene data show CDR1 as LNHDA and CDR2 as SQIVND (reference sequence). V lost 3 bases, J lost 7 bases, and 5 bases stayed unmatched. This CDR3 region has 16 residues. CDR3 residues: CASSMPGLAGENEQFF. CDR3 bases: TGTGCCAGTAGTATGCCGGGACTAGCGGGAGAAAATGAGCAGTTCTTC.